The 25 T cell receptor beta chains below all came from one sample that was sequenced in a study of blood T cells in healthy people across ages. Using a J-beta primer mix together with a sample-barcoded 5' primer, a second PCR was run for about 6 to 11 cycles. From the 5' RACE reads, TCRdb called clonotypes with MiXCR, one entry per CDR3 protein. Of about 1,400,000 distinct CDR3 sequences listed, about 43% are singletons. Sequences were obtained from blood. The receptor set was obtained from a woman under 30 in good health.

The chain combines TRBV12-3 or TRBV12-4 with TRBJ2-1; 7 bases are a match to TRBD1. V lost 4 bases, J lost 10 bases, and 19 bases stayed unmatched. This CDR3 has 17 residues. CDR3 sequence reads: CASSSIPPGQNSYEQFF. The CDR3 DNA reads TGTGCCAGCAGTTCAATACCTCCGGGACAGAACTCCTACGAGCAGTTCTTC.

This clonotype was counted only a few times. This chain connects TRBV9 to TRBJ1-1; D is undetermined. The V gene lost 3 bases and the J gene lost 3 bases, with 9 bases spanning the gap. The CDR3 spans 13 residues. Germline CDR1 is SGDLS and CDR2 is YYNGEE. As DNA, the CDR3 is TGTGCCAGCAGCGCCCCGGGGTACACTGAAGCTTTCTTT. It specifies CASSAPGYTEAFF.

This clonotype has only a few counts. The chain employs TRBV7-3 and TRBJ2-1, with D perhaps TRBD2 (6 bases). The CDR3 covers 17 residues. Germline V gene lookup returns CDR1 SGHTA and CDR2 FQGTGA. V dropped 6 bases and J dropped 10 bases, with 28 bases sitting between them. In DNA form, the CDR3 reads TGTGCCAGCAGTTCATCGCCCGGGACTCTCTTTGGAAGCGAGCAGTTCTTC. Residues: CASSSSPGTLFGSEQFF. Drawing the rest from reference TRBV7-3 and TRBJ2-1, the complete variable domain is GAGVSQTPSNKVTEKGKYVELRCDPISGHTALYWYRQSLGQGPEFLIYFQGTGAADDSGLPNDRFFAVRPEGSVSTLKIQRTERGDSAVYLCASSSSPGTLFGSEQFFGPGTRLTVL.

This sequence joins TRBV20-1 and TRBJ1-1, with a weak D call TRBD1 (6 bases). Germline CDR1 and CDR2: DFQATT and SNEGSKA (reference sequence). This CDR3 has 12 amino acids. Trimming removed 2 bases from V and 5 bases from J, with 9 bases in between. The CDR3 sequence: CSARSGVTEAFF. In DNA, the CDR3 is TGCAGTGCTAGATCAGGGGTAACTGAAGCTTTCTTT.

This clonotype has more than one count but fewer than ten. The CDR3 loop is CASSFEGPARGEQYF. Here the CDR3 DNA reads TGTGCCAGCAGCTTCGAGGGACCCGCTAGGGGCGAGCAGTACTTC. This chain joins TRBV13 and TRBJ2-7; possibly TRBD1 or TRBD2 for D (5 bases each). V gave up 3 bases and J gave up 6 bases, with 18 bases separating them. Per the germline V gene, CDR1 is PRHDT and CDR2 is FYEKMQ (reference sequence). This CDR3 region has 15 residues.

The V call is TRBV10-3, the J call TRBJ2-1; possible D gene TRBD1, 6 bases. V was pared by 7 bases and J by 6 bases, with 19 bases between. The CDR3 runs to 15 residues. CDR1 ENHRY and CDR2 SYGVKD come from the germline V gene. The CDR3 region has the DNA TGTGCCATCACCAGGGGCACCGGGGAGCTCAATGAGCAGTTCTTC. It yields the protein CAITRGTGELNEQFF.

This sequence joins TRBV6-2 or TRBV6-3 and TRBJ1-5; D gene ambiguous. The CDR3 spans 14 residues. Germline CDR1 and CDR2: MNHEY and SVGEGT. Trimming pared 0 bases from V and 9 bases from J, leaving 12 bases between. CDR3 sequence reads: CASSYSSELRPQHF. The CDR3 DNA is TGTGCCAGCAGTTACTCCTCGGAGTTGCGGCCCCAGCATTTT.

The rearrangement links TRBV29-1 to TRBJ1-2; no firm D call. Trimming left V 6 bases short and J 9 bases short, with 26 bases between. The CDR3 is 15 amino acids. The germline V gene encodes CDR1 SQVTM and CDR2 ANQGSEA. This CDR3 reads CSVSRRAVADSSYTF. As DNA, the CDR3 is TGCAGCGTCTCCCGTCGGGCCGTGGCCGATAGTAGCTACACCTTC.

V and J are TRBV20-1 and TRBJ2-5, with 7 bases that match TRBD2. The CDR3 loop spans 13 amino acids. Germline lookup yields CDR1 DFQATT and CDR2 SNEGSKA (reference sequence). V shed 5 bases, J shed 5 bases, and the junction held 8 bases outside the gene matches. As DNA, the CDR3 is TGCAGTGCTTGGGACTATGGGGTTGAGACCCAGTACTTC. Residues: CSAWDYGVETQYF.

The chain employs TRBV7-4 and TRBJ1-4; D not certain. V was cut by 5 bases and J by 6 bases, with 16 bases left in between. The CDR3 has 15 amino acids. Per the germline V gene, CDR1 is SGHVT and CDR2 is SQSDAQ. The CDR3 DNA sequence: TGTGCCAGCAGCCGAGAAAGAGGGAACGATGAAAAACTGTTTTTT. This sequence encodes CASSRERGNDEKLFF.

The CDR3 loop reads CASGRRDLNYGYTF. CDR3 nucleotide sequence: TGTGCCAGCGGGCGGAGGGACCTTAACTATGGCTACACCTTC. The gene calls are TRBV13 and TRBJ1-2, with D possibly being TRBD1 (5 bases). Trimming left V 8 bases short and J 1 base short, with 14 bases between. Germline V CDR1 and CDR2: PRHDT, FYEKMQ (reference sequence). The CDR3 contains 14 residues.

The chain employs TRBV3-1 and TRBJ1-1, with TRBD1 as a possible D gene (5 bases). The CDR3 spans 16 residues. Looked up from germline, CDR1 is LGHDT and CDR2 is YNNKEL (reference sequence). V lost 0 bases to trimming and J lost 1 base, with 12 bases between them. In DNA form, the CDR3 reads TGTGCCAGCAGCCAAGAAGGCGCAGGGAAGAACACTGAAGCTTTCTTT. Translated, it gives CASSQEGAGKNTEAFF.

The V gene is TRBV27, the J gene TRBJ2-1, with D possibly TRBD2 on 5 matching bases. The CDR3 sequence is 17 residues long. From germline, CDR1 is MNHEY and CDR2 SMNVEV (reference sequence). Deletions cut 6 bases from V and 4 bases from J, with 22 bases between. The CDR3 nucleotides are TGTGCCAGCAGCCCATTTGCAACTAGAGTCGGTTACAATGAGCAGTTCTTC. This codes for CASSPFATRVGYNEQFF.

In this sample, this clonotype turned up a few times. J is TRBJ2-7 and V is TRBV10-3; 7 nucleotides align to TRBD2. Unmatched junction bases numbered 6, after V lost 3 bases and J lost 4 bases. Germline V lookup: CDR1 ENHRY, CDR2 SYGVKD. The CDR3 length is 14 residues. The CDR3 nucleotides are TGTGCCATCAGTGAATGGGGGGGTAAATACGAGCAGTACTTC. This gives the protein CAISEWGGKYEQYF.

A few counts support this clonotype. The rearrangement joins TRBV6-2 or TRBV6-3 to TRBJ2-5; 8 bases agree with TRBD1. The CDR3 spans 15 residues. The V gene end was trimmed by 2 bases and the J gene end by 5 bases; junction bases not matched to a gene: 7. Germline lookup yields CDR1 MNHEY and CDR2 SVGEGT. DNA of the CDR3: TGTGCCAGCAGTTACCCACGGACAGGGATTGAGACCCAGTACTTC. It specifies CASSYPRTGIETQYF.

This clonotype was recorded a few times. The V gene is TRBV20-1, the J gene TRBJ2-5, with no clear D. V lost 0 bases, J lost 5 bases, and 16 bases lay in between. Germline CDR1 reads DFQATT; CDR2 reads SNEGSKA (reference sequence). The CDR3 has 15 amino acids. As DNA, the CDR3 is TGCAGTGCTAGAGAAGCAGCCATGCCTCTGGAGACCCAGTACTTC. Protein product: CSAREAAMPLETQYF.

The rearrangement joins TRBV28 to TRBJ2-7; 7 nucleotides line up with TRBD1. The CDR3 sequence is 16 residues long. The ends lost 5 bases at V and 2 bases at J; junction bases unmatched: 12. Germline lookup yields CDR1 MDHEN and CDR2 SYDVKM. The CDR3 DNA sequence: TGTGCCAGCAGTCTGCCCGACAGGGAACTTACCTACGAGCAGTACTTC. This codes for CASSLPDRELTYEQYF.

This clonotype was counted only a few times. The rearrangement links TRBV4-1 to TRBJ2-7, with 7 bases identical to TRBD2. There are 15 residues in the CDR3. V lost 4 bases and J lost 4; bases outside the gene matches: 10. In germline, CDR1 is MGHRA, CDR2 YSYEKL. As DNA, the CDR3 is TGCGCCAGCAGCCGAAGGACGGGGGGTCTTTACGAGCAGTACTTC. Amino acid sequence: CASSRRTGGLYEQYF.

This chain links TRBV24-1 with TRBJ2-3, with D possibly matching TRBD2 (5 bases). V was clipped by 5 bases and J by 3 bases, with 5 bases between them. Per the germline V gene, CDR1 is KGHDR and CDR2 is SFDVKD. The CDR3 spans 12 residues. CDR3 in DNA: TGTGCCACCAGTGGGAGGACAGATACGCAGTATTTT. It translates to CATSGRTDTQYF.

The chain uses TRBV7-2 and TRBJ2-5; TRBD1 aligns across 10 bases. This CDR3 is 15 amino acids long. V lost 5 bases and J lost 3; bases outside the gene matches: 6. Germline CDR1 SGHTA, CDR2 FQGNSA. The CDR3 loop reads CASSPGTGEKETQYF. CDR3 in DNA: TGTGCCAGCAGCCCCGGGACAGGGGAAAAAGAGACCCAGTACTTC.

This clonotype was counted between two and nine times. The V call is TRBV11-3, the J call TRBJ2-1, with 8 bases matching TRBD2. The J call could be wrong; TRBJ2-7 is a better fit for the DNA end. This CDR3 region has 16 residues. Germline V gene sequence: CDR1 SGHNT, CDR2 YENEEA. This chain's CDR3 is CASSLAAGGRDNEQYF. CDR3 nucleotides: TGTGCCAGCAGCTTAGCTGCGGGAGGTAGGGACAATGAGCAGTACTTC.

The CDR3: CSARDPRGGGKNTEAFF. The CDR3, as DNA: TGCAGTGCTAGAGATCCTCGTGGAGGGGGAAAGAACACTGAAGCTTTCTTT. The chain has TRBV20-1 and TRBJ1-1; D may be TRBD1 (6 bases). The CDR3 totals 17 residues. Germline V gene data show CDR1 as DFQATT and CDR2 as SNEGSKA (reference sequence). Trimming removed 0 bases from V and 1 base from J, with 18 bases in between.

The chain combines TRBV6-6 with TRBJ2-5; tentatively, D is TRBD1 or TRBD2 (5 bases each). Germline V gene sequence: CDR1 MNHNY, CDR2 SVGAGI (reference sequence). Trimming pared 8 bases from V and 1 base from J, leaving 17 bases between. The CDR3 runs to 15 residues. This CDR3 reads CASAMPGRFQETQYF. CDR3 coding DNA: TGTGCCAGCGCTATGCCGGGACGTTTCCAAGAGACCCAGTACTTC.

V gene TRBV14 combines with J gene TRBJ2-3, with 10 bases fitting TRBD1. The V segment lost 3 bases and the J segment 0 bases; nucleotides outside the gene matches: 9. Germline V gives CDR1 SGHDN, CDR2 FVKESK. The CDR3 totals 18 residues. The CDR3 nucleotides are TGTGCCAGCAGCCATAGGGACAGGGGCGATTACAGCACAGATACGCAGTATTTT. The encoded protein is CASSHRDRGDYSTDTQYF.

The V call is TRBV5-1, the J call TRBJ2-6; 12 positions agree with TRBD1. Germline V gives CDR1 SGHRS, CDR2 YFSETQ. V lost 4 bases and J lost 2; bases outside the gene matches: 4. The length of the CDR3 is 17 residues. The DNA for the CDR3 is TGCGCCAGCAGCAAGGGACAGGGGGCGGCTGGGGCCAACGTCCTGACTTTC. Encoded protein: CASSKGQGAAGANVLTF. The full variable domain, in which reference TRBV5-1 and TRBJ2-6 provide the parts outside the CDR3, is KAGVTQTPRYLIKTRGQQVTLSCSPISGHRSVSWYQQTPGQGLQFLFEYFSETQRNKGNFPGRFSGRQFSNSRSEMNVSTLELGDSALYLCASSKGQGAAGANVLTFGAGSRLTVL.